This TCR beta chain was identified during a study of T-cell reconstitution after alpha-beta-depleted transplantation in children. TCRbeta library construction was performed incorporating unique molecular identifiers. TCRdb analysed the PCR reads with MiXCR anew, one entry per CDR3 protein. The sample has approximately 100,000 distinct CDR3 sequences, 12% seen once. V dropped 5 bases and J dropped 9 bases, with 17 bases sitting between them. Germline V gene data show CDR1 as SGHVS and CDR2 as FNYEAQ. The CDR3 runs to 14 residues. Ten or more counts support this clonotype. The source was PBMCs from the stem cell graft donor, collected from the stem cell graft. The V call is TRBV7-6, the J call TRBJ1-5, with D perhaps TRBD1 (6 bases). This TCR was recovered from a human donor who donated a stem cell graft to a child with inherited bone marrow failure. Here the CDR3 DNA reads TGTGCCAGCAGCCAGGGGCAGGGCCTCTCGCCCCAGCATTTT. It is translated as CASSQGQGLSPQHF. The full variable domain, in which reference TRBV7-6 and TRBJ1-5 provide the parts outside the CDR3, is GAGVSQSPRYKVTKRGQDVALRCDPISGHVSLYWYRQALGQGPEFLTYFNYEAQQDKSGLPNDRFSAERPEGSISTLTIQRTEQRDSAMYRCASSQGQGLSPQHFGDGTRLSIL.